Listed here are 21 T cell receptor beta chains from one sample, sequenced in a study of shared clonotypes between healthy human individuals. Sequencing used immunoSEQ multiplex PCR; TCRdb keeps in-frame clones, though not all of them. This sample has approximately 2,300,000 clones, with under 95% found just once. The sample taken for sequencing was naive CD4+ T cells from PBMCs. Subset denoted: CD45RA+ positively selected. The source of these receptors is a man aged 18 to 29 in good health. Some clones in this sample may be carry-over from other donors' samples.

The chain links TRBV15 to TRBJ1-5, with D tentatively TRBD1 (6 bases). The V and J ends lost 8 bases and 9 bases respectively, with 14 bases between them. In germline, CDR1 is LNHNV, CDR2 YYDKDF (reference sequence). This CDR3 is built from 12 residues. The CDR3 loop reads CATFRGRRPQHF. In DNA form, the CDR3 reads TGTGCCACCTTCAGGGGCCGCAGGCCCCAGCATTTT.

This sequence joins TRBV7-3 and TRBJ2-3; D is possibly TRBD1 (5 bases). Germline lookup yields CDR1 SGHTA and CDR2 FQGTGA. The V end was cut by 6 bases, the J end by 0 bases, with 13 bases between. The CDR3 totals 15 residues. The CDR3 reads CASSLDSFSTDTQYF. The DNA of the CDR3 is TGTGCCAGCAGTCTAGACAGCTTCAGCACAGATACGCAGTATTTT.

The chain links TRBV2 to TRBJ1-4, with D perhaps TRBD1 (6 bases). This CDR3 contains 16 residues. V was pared by 7 bases and J by 8 bases, with 23 bases between. Germline V gene data show CDR1 as SNHLY and CDR2 as FYNNEI. As DNA, the CDR3 is TGTGCCAGCATCCCGCCCCTCAGGGGCCGTTCCGAAAAACTGTTTTTT. Translated: CASIPPLRGRSEKLFF.

A remark on this clone: Mismatch with germline at one junction end may stem from a read error. The chain uses TRBV6-1 and TRBJ2-7, with D unresolved. From germline, CDR1 is MNHNS and CDR2 SASEGT. There are 13 residues in the CDR3. The CDR3 bases are TGTGCCAGCAGTGAAGGAGGCAGCCACCGGATTGACTTC. Its translation: CASSEGGSHRIDF.

The chain recombines TRBV27 with TRBJ2-3; 7 nucleotides agree with TRBD2. There are 15 residues in the CDR3. V was clipped by 3 bases and J by 6 bases; unmatched bases: 9. CDR1 is MNHEY, CDR2 SMNVEV, per germline (reference sequence). The CDR3 nucleotides are TGTGCCAGCAGTTTTCGGCGGTTGGGAGGGGATACGCAGTATTTT. This encodes CASSFRRLGGDTQYF.

The rearrangement joins TRBV7-8 to TRBJ1-1, with 9 bases matching TRBD1. Germline trimming cut 5 bases from V and 4 bases from J; bases unmatched to any gene: 2. CDR3 length: 13 amino acids. Looked up from germline, CDR1 is SGHVS and CDR2 is FQNEAQ. The CDR3 DNA reads TGTGCCAGCAGCCTGACAGGGGGCACTGAAGCTTTCTTT. This codes for CASSLTGGTEAFF. The entire variable domain, with the rest obtained from reference TRBV7-8 and TRBJ1-1, is as follows: GAGVSQSPRYKVAKRGQDVALRCDPISGHVSLFWYQQALGQGPEFLTYFQNEAQLDKSGLPSDRFFAERPEGSVSTLKIQRTQQEDSAVYLCASSLTGGTEAFFGQGTRLTVV.

The rearrangement uses TRBV28 and TRBJ1-5; 8 bases match TRBD1. This CDR3 has 15 residues. Trimming cost V 5 bases and J 7 bases; bases outside gene matches: 10. Germline V gives CDR1 MDHEN, CDR2 SYDVKM. The CDR3 here is CASSPSQGAQQPQHF. The CDR3 nucleotides read TGTGCCAGCAGTCCTTCCCAGGGGGCACAACAGCCCCAGCATTTT. The entire variable domain, with the rest obtained from reference TRBV28 and TRBJ1-5, is as follows: DVKVTQSSRYLVKRTGEKVFLECVQDMDHENMFWYRQDPGLGLRLIYFSYDVKMKEKGDIPEGYSVSREKKERFSLILESASTNQTSMYLCASSPSQGAQQPQHFGDGTRLSIL.

Turning to this clone: In the same sample, other DNA sequences code for this CDR3. The chain is built from TRBV5-1 and TRBJ2-1; D call uncertain. Germline V gives CDR1 SGHRS, CDR2 YFSETQ. V gave up 2 bases and J gave up 0 bases, with 6 bases separating them. The CDR3 sequence is 14 residues long. CDR3 nucleotides: TGCGCCAGCAGCTTCCAGAGCTCCTACAATGAGCAGTTCTTC. Residues: CASSFQSSYNEQFF.

The rearrangement links TRBV30 to TRBJ1-1, with a possible D match to TRBD1 (5 bases). This CDR3 comprises 14 residues. The germline V and J ends were trimmed by 2 bases and 7 bases, with 17 bases remaining between them. Germline V lookup: CDR1 GTSNPN, CDR2 SVGIG (reference sequence). CDR3 sequence reads: CAWSPAAGHFEAFF. In DNA, the CDR3 is TGTGCCTGGAGTCCAGCTGCGGGGCACTTTGAAGCTTTCTTT.

The chain combines TRBV5-1 with TRBJ2-3, with 7 nucleotides matching TRBD2. Germline CDR1 is SGHRS and CDR2 is YFSETQ. V lost 0 bases and J lost 2; bases outside the gene matches: 6. CDR3 length: 16 residues. The CDR3 protein is CASSLGGGRITDTQYF. The CDR3 DNA is TGCGCCAGCAGCTTGGGGGGCGGGAGAATCACAGATACGCAGTATTTT.

The gene calls are TRBV10-3 and TRBJ2-7; 7 positions match TRBD2. CDR1 is ENHRY and CDR2 is SYGVKD in the germline V gene. This CDR3 has 15 amino acids. With 11 bases clipped from V and 0 bases from J, the junction kept 13 bases outside the gene matches. The CDR3 spells CAASATGLSSYEQYF. The CDR3 DNA follows: TGTGCCGCCAGCGCCACGGGACTAAGCTCCTACGAGCAGTACTTC.

The gene calls are TRBV29-1 and TRBJ2-7, with D hard to call. V lost 4 bases and J 3 bases, leaving 10 bases between the germline ends. In germline, CDR1 is SQVTM, CDR2 ANQGSEA. This CDR3 comprises 12 residues. CDR3 DNA: TGCAGCGTTGTTACGGCGCGCTACGAGCAGTACTTC. Translating it yields CSVVTARYEQYF.

The J gene is TRBJ2-7, the V gene TRBV7-3, with 7 bases identical to TRBD1. V dropped 5 bases and J dropped 3; count of bases not matched to a gene: 7. Per germline, CDR1 SGHTA and CDR2 FQGTGA. The CDR3 runs 14 residues. CDR3 residues: CASSPRDRSYEQYF. Here the CDR3 DNA reads TGTGCCAGCAGCCCCCGGGACAGAAGCTACGAGCAGTACTTC.

The chain is built from TRBV5-1 and TRBJ2-7; D not certain. Germline V lookup: CDR1 SGHRS, CDR2 YFSETQ. The CDR3 consists of 13 residues. Deletions cut 1 base from V and 5 bases from J, with 10 bases between. The CDR3 loop reads CASSLQVAHEQYF. CDR3 DNA: TGCGCCAGCAGCTTGCAGGTAGCCCACGAGCAGTACTTC.

The chain links TRBV5-1 to TRBJ2-3, with D tentatively TRBD1 (6 bases). This CDR3 contains 13 residues. The V gene's germline CDR1 is SGHRS and CDR2 YFSETQ. Trimming removed 7 bases at V and 5 bases at J, with 14 bases between. The CDR3 reads CASSAAGEDTQYF. The CDR3 DNA sequence: TGCGCCAGCTCAGCGGCAGGGGAAGATACGCAGTATTTT. The full variable domain, completed using reference TRBV5-1 and TRBJ2-3, is KAGVTQTPRYLIKTRGQQVTLSCSPISGHRSVSWYQQTPGQGLQFLFEYFSETQRNKGNFPGRFSGRQFSNSRSEMNVSTLELGDSALYLCASSAAGEDTQYFGPGTRLTVL.

The chain links TRBV15 to TRBJ2-3; TRBD2 agrees at 10 bases. V shed 2 bases, J shed 4 bases, and the junction held 6 bases outside the gene matches. The CDR3 totals 16 residues. The germline gives CDR1 LNHNV, CDR2 YYDKDF (reference sequence). CDR3 DNA sequence: TGTGCCACCAGCAGAAAGCTAGCGGGAGAGGCAGATACGCAGTATTTT. Its protein product is CATSRKLAGEADTQYF.

The chain links TRBV10-3 to TRBJ2-2, with 7 bases identical to TRBD2. Trimming at V came to 5 bases and at J to 1 base, leaving 1 base not matched to a gene. Germline CDR1 is ENHRY and CDR2 is SYGVKD. The CDR3 consists of 14 residues. Written as DNA, the CDR3 is TGTGCCATCAGTAGCGGGGAGAACACCGGGGAGCTGTTTTTT. Protein product: CAISSGENTGELFF.

V gene TRBV5-5 combines with J gene TRBJ2-1, with 8 nucleotides matching TRBD2. Germline V lookup: CDR1 SGHKS, CDR2 YYEKEE (reference sequence). Trimming cost V 1 base and J 8 bases; bases outside gene matches: 11. The CDR3 length is 16 residues. The CDR3 nucleotides are TGTGCCAGCAGCTTGACTAGCGGTGAGGTTATCGATGAGCAGTTCTTC. Encoded protein: CASSLTSGEVIDEQFF.

This sequence joins TRBV6-1 and TRBJ1-2; no clear D. Germline CDR1 reads MNHNS; CDR2 reads SASEGT. The CDR3 totals 14 residues. V dropped 7 bases and J dropped 2 bases, with 14 bases sitting between them. The CDR3 DNA reads TGTGCCAGCACTGTAGGGAGAACCAACTATGGCTACACCTTC. Residues: CASTVGRTNYGYTF.

The chain uses TRBV21-1 and TRBJ1-3. TRBV21-1 is recorded as a pseudogene. This CDR3 is 12 amino acids long. As DNA, the CDR3 is TGTGCCAGACCCCCGGAAGGAAACACCATATATTTT. As protein: CARPPEGNTIYF.

CDR3 DNA sequence: TGTGCCAGTAAACTTAATGGCTACACCTTC. Translating it yields CASKLNGYTF. The chain recombines TRBV19 with TRBJ1-2; no clear D gene. This CDR3 is built from 10 residues. Trimming removed 7 bases at V and 6 bases at J, with 6 bases between. Germline V gene data show CDR1 as LNHDA and CDR2 as SQIVND (reference sequence).